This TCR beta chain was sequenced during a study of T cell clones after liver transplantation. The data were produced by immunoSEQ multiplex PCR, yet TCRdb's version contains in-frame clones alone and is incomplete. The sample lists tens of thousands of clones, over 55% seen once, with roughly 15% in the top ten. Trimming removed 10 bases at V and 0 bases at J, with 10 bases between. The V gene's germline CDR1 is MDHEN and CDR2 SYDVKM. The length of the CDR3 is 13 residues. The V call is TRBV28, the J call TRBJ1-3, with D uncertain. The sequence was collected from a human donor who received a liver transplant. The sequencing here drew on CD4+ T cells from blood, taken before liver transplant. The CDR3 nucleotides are TGTGCCACCGCTGACAACTCTGGAAACACCATATATTTT. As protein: CATADNSGNTIYF.